Included here is one TCR beta chain sequence, with context. Original processing notes: By means of reference gene primer amplification, nucleated cell counts were estimated. Profiling relied on immunoSEQ multiplex PCR, and the TCRdb table lists in-frame clones only, not all of them. D and trimming were read from the DNA, whereas the V and J calls and clone size are those reported in that table. The table lists tens of thousands of clones, about three quarters of them singletons. The germline V and J ends were trimmed by 6 bases and 0 bases, with 12 bases remaining between them. The CDR3 totals 15 residues. Germline-derived CDR1 and CDR2 are SNHLY and FYNNEI. This record comes from a study of blood T cell repertoires in COVID-19. Study background: COVID-19 samples collected from the United States, Italy and Spain covered acute and convalescent phases. Nucleic acid was either cDNA or gDNA, and it came from T cells, B-cell-depleted T cells, or PBMCs.

This clonotype originated in an older woman with acute or convalescent COVID-19. V and J are TRBV2 and TRBJ2-1; tentatively, D is TRBD1 (5 bases). Sequences were obtained from peripheral blood. The CDR3 DNA reads TGTGCCAGCAGCCCAGCTGGGGCCTCCTACAATGAGCAGTTCTTC. Translation: CASSPAGASYNEQFF.